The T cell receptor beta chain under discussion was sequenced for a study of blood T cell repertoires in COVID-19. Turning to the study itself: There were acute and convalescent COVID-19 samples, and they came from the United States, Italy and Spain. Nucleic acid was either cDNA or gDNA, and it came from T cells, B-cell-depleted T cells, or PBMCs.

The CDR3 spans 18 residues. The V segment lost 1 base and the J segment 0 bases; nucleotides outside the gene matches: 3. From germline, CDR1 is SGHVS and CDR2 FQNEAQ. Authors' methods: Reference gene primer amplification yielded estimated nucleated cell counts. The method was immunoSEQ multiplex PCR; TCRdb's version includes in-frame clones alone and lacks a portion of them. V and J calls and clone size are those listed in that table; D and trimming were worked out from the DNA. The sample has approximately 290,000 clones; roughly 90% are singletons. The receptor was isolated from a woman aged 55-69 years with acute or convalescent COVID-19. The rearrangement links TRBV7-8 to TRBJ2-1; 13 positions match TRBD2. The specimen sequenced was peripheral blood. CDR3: CASSLVLAGGSSYNEQFF. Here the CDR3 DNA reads TGTGCCAGCAGCTTAGTACTAGCGGGGGGGAGCTCCTACAATGAGCAGTTCTTC. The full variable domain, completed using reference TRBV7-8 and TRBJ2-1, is GAGVSQSPRYKVAKRGQDVALRCDPISGHVSLFWYQQALGQGPEFLTYFQNEAQLDKSGLPSDRFFAERPEGSVSTLKIQRTQQEDSAVYLCASSLVLAGGSSYNEQFFGPGTRLTVL.